This T cell receptor (beta chain) comes out of a study of shared clonotypes between healthy human individuals. The table came from immunoSEQ multiplex PCR; TCRdb's copy has only in-frame clones and leaves some out. The sample comprises about 2.1 million clones, about 93% of which are singletons, and under 2% rests with the top ten. The naive CD8 subset, CD45RO-negative cells positively selected for CCR7, excluded terminally differentiated effector memory CD45RA+ cells. The CDR3 contains 15 residues. The V end lost 2 bases, the J end lost 3 bases, and 12 bases lay between the germline ends. In germline, CDR1 is SGHVS, CDR2 FNYEAQ. Overall study results and limits: Larger estimated richness was generally recorded for naive subsets relative to memory subsets.

This clone appeared a single time. Its target is not known. The sequence was collected from a man between 18 and 29 years old in good health. Some clones in this sample may be carry-over from other donors' samples. The chain has TRBV7-6 and TRBJ2-3; D is uncertain. Sequenced: naive CD8+ T cells from PBMCs. The CDR3 spells CASSLQPASTDTQYF. The CDR3 DNA is TGTGCCAGCAGCTTACAACCGGCTTCAACAGATACGCAGTATTTT.